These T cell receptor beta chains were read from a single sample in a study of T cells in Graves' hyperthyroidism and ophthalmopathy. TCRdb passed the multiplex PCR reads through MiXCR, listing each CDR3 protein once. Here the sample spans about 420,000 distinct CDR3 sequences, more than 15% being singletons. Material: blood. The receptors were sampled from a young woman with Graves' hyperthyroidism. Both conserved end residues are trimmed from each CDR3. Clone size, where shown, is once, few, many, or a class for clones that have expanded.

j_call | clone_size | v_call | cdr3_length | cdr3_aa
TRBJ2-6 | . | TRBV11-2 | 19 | ASSRFLPLRAGDPGANVLT
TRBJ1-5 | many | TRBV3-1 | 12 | ASSPTDRNQPQH
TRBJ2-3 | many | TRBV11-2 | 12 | ASSLYIVADTQY
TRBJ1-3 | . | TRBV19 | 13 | ASKPAGSSGNTIY
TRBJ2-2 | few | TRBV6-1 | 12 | ASSYYGQTGELF
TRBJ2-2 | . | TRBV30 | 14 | AWSVLGTPNTGELF
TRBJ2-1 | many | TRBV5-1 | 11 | ASSWGQYNEQF
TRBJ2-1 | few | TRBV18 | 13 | ASSPLGVVVNEQF
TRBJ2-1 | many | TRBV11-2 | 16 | ASSLDNPVYRSYNEQF
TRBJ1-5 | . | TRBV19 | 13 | ASKTGGYGNQPQH
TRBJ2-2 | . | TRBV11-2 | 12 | ASKVRANTGELF
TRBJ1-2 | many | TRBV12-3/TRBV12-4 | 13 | ASSPQTTGGYGYT
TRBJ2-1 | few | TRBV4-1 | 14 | ASSQPLDEVYNEQF
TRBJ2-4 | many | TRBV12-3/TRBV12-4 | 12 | ASTTPVLESIQY
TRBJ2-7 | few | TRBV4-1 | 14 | ASSPPRMAPSYEQY
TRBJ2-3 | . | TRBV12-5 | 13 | ASGLGDRVTDTQY
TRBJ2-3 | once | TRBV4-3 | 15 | ASSSERTSGAYDTQY
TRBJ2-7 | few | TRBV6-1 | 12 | ASSNKGGSYEQY
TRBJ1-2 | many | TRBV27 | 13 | ASSSQDRASYGYT
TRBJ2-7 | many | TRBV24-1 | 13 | ATSDFRGQPYEQY
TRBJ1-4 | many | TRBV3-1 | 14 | ASSQSTRGPREKLF
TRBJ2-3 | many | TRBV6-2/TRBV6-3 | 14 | ASSGRGPHTRDTQY
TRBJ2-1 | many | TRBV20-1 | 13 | SAKSRQGPDNEQF
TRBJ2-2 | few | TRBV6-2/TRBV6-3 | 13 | ASSYSLANTGELF
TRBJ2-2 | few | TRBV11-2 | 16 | ASSLKTLLAGVTGELF
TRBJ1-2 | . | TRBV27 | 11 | ASSGVGLYGYT
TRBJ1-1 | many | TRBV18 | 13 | ASSPPRLGGTEAF
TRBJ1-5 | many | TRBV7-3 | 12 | ASSLTPGDQPQH
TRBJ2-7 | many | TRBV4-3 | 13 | ASSQWSGPVYEQY
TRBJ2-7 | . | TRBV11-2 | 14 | ASSPSIARDRYEQY
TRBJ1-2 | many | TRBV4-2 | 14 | ASSQDDSLTAGGYT
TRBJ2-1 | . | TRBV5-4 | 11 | ASSLEAGGEQF
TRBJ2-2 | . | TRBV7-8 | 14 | ASLRGGGSGTGELF
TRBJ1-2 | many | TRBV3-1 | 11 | ASSQVTGQGYT
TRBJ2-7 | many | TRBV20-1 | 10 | SLGGARYEQY
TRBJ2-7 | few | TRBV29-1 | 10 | SVVTDGYEQY
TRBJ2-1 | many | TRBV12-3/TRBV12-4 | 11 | ASSLGVLMQQF
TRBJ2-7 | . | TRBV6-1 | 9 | ATAQVYEQY
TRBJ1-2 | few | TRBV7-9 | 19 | ASSQATGLVKNPALHYGYT
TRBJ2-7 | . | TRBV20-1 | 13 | SAPGGGSGSYEQY